This entry concerns a single TCR beta chain. Its antigen is undetermined. This CDR3 contains 16 residues. Per the germline V gene, CDR1 is MNHNS and CDR2 is SASEGT. A second PCR of roughly 7 to 11 cycles used a sample-barcoded 5' primer and a J-beta primer mix. TCRdb used MiXCR to reprocess the 5' RACE reads, holding one entry per CDR3 protein. The repertoire holds around 1.5 million distinct CDR3 sequences, with roughly 32% as singletons. This sample is part of a study of blood T cells in healthy people across ages. Study-wide points: Roughly linear declines in TCR beta diversity per million T cells occurred with age.

Every donor gave around 10 milliliters of peripheral blood. The sample consisted of blood. V gene TRBV6-1 combines with J gene TRBJ2-5, with a possible D match to TRBD1 (5 bases). The DNA matches TRBJ2-7 better at its end, which makes the J call doubtful. This clonotype was obtained from a woman aged 25 to 39 in good health. The CDR3 sequence is CASSEALLGEAYEQYF. CDR3 nucleotide sequence: TGTGCCAGCAGTGAAGCACTTTTAGGGGAAGCCTACGAGCAGTACTTC.